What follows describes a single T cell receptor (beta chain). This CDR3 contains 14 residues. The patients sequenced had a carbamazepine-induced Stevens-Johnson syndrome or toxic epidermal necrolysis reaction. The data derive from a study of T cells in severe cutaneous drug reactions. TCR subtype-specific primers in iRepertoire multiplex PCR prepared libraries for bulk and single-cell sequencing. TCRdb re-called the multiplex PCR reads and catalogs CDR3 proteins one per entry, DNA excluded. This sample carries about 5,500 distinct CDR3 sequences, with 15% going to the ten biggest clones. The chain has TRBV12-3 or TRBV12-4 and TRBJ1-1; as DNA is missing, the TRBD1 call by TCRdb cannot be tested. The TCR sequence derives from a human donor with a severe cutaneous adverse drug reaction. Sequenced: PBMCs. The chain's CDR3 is CASSYYGGNTEAFF.